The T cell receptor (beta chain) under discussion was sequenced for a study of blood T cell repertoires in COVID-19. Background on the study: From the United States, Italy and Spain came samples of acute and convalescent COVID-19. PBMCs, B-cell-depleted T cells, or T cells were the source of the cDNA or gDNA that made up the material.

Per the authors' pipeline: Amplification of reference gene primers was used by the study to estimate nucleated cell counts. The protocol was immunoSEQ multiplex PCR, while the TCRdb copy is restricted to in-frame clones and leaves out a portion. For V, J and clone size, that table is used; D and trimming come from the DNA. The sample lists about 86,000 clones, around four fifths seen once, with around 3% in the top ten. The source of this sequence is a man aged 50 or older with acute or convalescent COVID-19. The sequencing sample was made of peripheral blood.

The CDR3 coding sequence is TGTGCCAGCAGCGGACTAGCGGGAGCGGAGACCCAGTACTTC. It codes for CASSGLAGAETQYF. The rearrangement links TRBV2 to TRBJ2-5; the match to TRBD2 covers 13 bases. The germline CDR1 and CDR2 sequences are SNHLY and FYNNEI. V was pared by 6 bases and J by 5 bases, with 3 bases of the junction left unmatched. The CDR3 covers 14 residues. The whole variable domain, filled in from reference TRBV2 and TRBJ2-5, reads EPEVTQTPSHQVTQMGQEVILRCVPISNHLYFYWYRQILGQKVEFLVSFYNNEISEKSEIFDDQFSVERPDGSNFTLKIRSTKLEDSAMYFCASSGLAGAETQYFGPGTRLLVL.